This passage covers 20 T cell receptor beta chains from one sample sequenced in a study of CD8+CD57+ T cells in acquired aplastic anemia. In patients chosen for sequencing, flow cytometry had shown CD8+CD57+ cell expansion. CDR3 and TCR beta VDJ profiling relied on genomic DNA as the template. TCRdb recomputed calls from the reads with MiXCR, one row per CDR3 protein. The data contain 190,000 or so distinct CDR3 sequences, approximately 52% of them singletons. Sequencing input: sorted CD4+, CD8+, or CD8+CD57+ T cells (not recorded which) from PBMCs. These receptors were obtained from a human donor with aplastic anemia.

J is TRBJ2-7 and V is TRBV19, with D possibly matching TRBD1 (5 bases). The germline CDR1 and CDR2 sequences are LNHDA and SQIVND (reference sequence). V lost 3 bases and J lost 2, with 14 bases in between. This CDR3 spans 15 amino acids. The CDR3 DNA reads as TGTGCCAGTAGTATCGACAGCTCCCCCCCCTACGAGCAGTACTTC. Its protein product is CASSIDSSPPYEQYF.

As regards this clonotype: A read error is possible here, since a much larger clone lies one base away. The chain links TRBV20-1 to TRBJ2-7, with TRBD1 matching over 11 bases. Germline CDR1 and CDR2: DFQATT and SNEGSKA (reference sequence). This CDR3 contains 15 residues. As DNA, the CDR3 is TGCAATGCTGAGACGGGGACAGGGGGGTCCTACGAGCAGTACTTC. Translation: CNAETGTGGSYEQYF.

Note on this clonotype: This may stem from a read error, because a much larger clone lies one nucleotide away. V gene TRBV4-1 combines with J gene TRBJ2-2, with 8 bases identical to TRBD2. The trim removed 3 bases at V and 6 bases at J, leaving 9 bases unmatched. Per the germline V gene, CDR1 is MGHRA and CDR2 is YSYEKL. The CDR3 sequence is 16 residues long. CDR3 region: CASSQEPRGDAGELFF. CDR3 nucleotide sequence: TGCGCCAGCAGCCAGGAGCCGCGGGGGGACGCCGGGGAGCTGTTTTTT.

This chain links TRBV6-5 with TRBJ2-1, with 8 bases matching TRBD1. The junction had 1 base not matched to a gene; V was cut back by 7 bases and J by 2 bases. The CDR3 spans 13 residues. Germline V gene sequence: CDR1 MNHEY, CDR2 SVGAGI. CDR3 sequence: CASKGQAYNEQFF. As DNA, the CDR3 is TGTGCCAGCAAGGGACAGGCCTACAATGAGCAGTTCTTC.

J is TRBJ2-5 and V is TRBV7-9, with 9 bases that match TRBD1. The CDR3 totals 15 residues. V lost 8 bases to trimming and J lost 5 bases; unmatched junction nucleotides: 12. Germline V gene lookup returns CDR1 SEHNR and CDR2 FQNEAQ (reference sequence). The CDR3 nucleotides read TGTGCCAGCCAGGGGCTAACAGGGGGCGCGGAGACCCAGTACTTC. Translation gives CASQGLTGGAETQYF.

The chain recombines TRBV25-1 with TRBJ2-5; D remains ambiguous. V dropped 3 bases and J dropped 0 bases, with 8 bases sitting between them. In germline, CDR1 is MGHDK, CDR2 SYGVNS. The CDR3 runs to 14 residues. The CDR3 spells CASSEGSYQETQYF. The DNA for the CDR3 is TGTGCCAGCAGTGAGGGATCGTACCAAGAGACCCAGTACTTC. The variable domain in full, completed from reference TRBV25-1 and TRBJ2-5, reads EADIYQTPRYLVIGTGKKITLECSQTMGHDKMYWYQQDPGMELHLIHYSYGVNSTEKGDLSSESTVSRIRTEHFPLTLESARPSHTSQYLCASSEGSYQETQYFGPGTRLLVL.

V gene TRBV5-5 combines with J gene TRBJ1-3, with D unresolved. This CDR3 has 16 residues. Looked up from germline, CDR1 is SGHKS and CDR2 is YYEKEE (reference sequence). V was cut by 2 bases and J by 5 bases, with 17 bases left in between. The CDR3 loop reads CASSLPGREGRNTIYF. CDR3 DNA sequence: TGTGCCAGCAGCTTACCCGGACGGGAGGGTAGAAACACCATATATTTT.

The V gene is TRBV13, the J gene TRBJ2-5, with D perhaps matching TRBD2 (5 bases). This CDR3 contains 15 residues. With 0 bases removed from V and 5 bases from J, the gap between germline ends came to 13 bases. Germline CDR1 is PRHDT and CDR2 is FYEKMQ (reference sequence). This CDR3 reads CASSLGLTGVETQYF. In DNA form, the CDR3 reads TGTGCCAGCAGCTTAGGCCTAACCGGGGTTGAGACCCAGTACTTC.

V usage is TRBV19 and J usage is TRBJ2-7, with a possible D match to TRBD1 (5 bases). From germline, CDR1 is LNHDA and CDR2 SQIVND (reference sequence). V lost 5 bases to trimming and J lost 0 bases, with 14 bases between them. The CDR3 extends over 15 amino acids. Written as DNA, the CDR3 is TGTGCCAGTAGTGCTTCGGACGGACACTCCTACGAGCAGTACTTC. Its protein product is CASSASDGHSYEQYF.

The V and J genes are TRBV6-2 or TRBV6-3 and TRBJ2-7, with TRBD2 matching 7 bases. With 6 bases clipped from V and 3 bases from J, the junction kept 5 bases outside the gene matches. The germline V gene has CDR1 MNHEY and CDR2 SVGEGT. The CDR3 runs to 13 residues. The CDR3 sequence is CASRNGGNYEQYF. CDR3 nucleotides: TGTGCCAGCAGAAACGGGGGGAACTACGAGCAGTACTTC.

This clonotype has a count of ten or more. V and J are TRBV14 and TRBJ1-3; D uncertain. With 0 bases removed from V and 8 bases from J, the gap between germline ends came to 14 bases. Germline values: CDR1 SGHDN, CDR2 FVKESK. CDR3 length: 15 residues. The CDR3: CASSQDFHPGDTIYF. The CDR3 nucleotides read TGTGCCAGCAGCCAAGATTTTCACCCCGGGGACACCATATATTTT.

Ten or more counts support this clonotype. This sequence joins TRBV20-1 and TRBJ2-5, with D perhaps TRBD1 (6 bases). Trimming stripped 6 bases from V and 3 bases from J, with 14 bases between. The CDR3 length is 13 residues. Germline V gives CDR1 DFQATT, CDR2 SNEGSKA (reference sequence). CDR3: CSANPTGKETQYF. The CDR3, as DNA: TGCAGTGCAAATCCTACAGGGAAAGAGACCCAGTACTTC.

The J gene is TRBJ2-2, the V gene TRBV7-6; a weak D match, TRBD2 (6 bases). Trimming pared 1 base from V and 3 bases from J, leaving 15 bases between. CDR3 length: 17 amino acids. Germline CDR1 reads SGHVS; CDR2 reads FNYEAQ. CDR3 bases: TGTGCCAGCAGCTTAGGGGGGGATCCCCCCTACACCGGGGAGCTGTTTTTT. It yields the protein CASSLGGDPPYTGELFF. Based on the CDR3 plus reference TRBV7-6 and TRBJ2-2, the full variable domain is GAGVSQSPRYKVTKRGQDVALRCDPISGHVSLYWYRQALGQGPEFLTYFNYEAQQDKSGLPNDRFSAERPEGSISTLTIQRTEQRDSAMYRCASSLGGDPPYTGELFFGEGSRLTVL.

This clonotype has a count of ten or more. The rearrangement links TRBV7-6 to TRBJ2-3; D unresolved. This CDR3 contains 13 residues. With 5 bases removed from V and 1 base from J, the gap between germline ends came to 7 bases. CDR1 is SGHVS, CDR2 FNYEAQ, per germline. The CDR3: CASSERGTDTQYF. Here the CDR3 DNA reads TGTGCCAGCAGCGAGAGAGGCACAGATACGCAGTATTTT.

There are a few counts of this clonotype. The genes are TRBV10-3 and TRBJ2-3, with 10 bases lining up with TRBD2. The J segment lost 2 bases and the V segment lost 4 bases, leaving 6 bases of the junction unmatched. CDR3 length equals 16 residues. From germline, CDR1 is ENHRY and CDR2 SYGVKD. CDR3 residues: CAISATTSGLTDTQYF. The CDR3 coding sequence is TGTGCCATCAGTGCGACGACTAGCGGGCTCACAGATACGCAGTATTTT.

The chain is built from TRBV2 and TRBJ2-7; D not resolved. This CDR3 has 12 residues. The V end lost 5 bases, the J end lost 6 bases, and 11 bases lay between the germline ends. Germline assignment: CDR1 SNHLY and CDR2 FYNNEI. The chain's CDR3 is CASSLSGFEQYF. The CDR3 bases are TGTGCCAGCAGTTTATCCGGGTTCGAGCAGTACTTC.

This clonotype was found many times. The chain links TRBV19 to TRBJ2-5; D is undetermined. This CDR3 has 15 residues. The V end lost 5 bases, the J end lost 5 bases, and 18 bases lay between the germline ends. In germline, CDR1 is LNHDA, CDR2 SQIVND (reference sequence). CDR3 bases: TGTGCCAGTAGTCCAACCCCGGTCCTCGGGGAGACCCAGTACTTC. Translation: CASSPTPVLGETQYF.

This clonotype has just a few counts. The CDR3 reads CASRARLRGSGREKLFF. The CDR3 DNA sequence: TGTGCCAGCAGGGCCCGGCTCAGGGGGTCCGGACGGGAAAAACTGTTTTTT. This chain links TRBV6-1 with TRBJ1-4, with 7 bases matching TRBD1. Per germline, CDR1 MNHNS and CDR2 SASEGT. V was pared by 6 bases and J by 8 bases, with 18 bases of the junction left unmatched. This CDR3 has 17 amino acids.

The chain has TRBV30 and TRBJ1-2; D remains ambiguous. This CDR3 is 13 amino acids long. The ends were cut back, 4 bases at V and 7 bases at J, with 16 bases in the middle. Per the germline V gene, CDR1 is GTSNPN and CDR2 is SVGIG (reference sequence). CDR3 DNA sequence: TGTGCCTGGATAATTACGGAGAGGTCTGGCTACACCTTC. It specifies CAWIITERSGYTF.

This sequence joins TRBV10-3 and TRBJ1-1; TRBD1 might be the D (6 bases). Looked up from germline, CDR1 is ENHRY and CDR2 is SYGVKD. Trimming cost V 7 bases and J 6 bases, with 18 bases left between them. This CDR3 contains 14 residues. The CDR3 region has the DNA TGTGCCATCAAGCGGGACACCATCAACCCTGAAGCTTTCTTT. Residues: CAIKRDTINPEAFF.